This TCR beta chain was captured in a study of a mutant IDH1 vaccine in newly diagnosed glioma (dated by TCRdb to the early 2020s). Regarding the study in general: Of the roughly 32 treated patients, 62.5% were male and around 40% were female, and a mean age of approximately 40 years was recorded. Prior to enrollment, patients had been given standard therapy consisting of radiotherapy alone, temozolomide alone, or radiochemotherapy with temozolomide, with the combination given to most patients. Peripheral blood samples were drawn at six visits, namely V03 (baseline), V05, V07, V10, V12 and V13. Longitudinal TCRB deep sequencing was performed for roughly 27 treated patients wherever samples were available for exploratory analyses.

Points the paper makes about the study in general: PBMC samples for TCRB deep sequencing were selected based on availability. The authors noted that analyses of patient blood samples could not be reproduced because of sample limitations. No apparent relationship was observed between pseudoprogression and alterations in the top peripheral T cell clonotypes detected by TCRB sequencing. Vaccine-induced immune responses across multiple MHC alleles were detected in 93.3% of patients.

V is reduced by 2 bases and J by 2 bases, leaving a spacing of 15 bases between them. Including the terminal cysteine and phenylalanine, the CDR3 comprises 16 residues. Only the CDR3 DNA is retained, 48 bases long and in frame from the first base. CDR1 and CDR2 (MNHEY, SVGAGI) derive from the germline V gene. Remarks on this clone: Its antigen is still unknown. No much larger clone is present one base from it, and per-base qualities are unavailable.

Explained via the paper, the time point label denotes: baseline, week 1 (first vaccination visit). What the treatment or condition label conveys for this sample: pre-vaccination baseline after standard-of-care therapy. Donors had newly diagnosed WHO grade 3 or 4 IDH1-mutant astrocytomas with loss of nuclear ATRX. The samples were drawn from NOA16, a multicentre, single-arm, open-label phase I trial in Germany that tested a mutant IDH1 peptide vaccine in humans for the first time. Blood drawn at visit V03 was used as the baseline sample for immunogenicity testing. Genomic DNA for TCRB sequencing was extracted from EDTA blood using the DNeasy Blood and Tissue Kit. The method was the immunoSEQ multiplex PCR assay. Following the manufacturer's protocol, the hsTCRB Kit was used to amplify rearranged TCR beta chain sequences. TCRB libraries were sequenced on an Illumina MiSeq. In the paper's pipeline: The proprietary platform of the kit vendor was used for demultiplexing, trimming and gene mapping. Sourced from immuneACCESS, this table was stored by TCRdb with only in-frame sequences that have V and J called. A share of the clones is absent; for the studies checked, an unresolved V gene accounts for under half, and the remainder has no known explanation. From that table come the V and J calls and clone size; the DNA was used to work out D and trimming. This sample is represented by approximately 92,000 clones; around 80% of them were singletons. The ten biggest clones cover roughly 6.9% of the sample.

The sequence joins TRBV6-5 to TRBJ1-2; the D gene is perhaps TRBD1, on 6 matching bases. The input for sequencing was PBMCs, taken from a glioma patient treated with radiotherapy, temozolomide or both. This TCR was sampled from a man between 35 and 55 years old with glioma. The CDR3 reads as follows: CASSYGGGGLNYGYTF. The nucleotide sequence reads as follows: TGTGCCAGCAGTTACGGCGGGGGGGGCCTGAACTATGGCTACACCTTC.